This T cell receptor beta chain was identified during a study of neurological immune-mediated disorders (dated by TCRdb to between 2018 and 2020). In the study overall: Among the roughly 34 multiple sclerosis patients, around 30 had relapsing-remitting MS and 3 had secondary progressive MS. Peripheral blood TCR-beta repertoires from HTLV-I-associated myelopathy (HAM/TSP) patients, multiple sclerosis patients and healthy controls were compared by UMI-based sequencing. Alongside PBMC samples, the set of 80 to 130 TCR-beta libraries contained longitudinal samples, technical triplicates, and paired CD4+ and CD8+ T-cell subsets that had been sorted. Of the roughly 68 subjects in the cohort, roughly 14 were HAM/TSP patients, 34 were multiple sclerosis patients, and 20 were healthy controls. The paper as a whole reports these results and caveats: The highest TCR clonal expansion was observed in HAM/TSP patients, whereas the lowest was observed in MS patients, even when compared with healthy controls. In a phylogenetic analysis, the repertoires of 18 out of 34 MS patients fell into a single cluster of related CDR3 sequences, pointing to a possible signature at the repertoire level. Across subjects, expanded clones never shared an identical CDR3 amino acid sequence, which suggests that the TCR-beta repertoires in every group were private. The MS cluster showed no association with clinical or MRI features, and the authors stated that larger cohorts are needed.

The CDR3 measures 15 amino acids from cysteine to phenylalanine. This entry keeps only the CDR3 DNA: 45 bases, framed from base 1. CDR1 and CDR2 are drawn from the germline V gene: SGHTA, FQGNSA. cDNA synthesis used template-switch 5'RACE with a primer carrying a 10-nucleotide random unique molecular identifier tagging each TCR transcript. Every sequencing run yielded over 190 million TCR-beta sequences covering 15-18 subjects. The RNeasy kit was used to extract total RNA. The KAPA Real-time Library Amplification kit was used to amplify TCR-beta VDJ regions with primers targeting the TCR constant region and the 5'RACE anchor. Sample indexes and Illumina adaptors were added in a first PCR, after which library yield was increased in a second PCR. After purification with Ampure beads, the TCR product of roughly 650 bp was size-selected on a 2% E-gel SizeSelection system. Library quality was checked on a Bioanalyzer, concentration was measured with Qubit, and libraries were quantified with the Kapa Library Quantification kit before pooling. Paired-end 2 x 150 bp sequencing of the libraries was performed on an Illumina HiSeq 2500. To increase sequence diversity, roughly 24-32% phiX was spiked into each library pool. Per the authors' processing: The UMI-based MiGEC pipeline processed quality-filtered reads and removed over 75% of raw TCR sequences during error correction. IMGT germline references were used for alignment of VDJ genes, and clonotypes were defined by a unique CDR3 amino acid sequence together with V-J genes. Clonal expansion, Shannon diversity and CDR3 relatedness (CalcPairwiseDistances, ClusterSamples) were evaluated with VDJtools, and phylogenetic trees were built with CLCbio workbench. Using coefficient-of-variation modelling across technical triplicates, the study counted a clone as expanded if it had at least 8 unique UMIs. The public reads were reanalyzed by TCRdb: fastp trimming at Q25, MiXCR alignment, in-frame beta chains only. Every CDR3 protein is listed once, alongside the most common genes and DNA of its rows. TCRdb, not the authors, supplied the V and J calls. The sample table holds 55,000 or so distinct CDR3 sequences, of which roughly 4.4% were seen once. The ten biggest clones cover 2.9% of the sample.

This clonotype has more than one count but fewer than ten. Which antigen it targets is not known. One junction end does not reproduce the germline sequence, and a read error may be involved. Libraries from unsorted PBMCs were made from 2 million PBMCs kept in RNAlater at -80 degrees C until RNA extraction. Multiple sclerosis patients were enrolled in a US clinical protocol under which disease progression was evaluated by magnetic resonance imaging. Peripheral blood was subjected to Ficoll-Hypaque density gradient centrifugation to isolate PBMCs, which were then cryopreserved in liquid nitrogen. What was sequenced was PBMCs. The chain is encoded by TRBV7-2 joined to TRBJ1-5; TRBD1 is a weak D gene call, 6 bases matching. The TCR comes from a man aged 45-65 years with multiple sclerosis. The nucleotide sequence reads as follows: TGTGCCAGCAGCTCTTCGGGGGGGGCCAATCAGCCCCAGAATTTT. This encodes CASSSSGGANQPQNF. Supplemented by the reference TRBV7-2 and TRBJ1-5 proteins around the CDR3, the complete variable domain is GAGVSQSPSNKVTEKGKDVELRCDPISGHTALYWYRQSLGQGLEFLIYFQGNSAPDKSGLPSDRFSAERTGGSVSTLTIQRTQQEDSAVYLCASSSSGGANQPQNFGDGTRLSIL.